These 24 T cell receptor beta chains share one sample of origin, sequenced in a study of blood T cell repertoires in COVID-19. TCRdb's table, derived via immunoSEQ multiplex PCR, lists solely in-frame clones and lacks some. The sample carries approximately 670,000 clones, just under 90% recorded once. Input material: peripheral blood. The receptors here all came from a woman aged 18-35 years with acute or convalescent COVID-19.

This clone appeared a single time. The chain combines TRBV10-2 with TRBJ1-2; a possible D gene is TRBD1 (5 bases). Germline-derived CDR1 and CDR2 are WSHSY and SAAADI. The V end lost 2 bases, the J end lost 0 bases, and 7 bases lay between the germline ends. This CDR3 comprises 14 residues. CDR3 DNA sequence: TGCGCCAGCAGTGAGGGGGCTGCTAACTATGGCTACACCTTC. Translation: CASSEGAANYGYTF.

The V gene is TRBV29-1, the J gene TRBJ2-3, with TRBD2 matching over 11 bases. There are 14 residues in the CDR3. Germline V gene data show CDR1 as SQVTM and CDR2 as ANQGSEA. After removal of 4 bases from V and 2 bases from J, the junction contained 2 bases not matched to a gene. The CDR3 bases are TGCAGCGTTGGGACTAGCGGGCACACAGATACGCAGTATTTT. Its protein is CSVGTSGHTDTQYF.

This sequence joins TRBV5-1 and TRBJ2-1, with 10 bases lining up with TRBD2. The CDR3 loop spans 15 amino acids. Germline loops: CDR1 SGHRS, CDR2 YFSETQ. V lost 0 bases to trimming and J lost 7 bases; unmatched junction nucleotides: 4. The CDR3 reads CASSLEAGGRNEQFF. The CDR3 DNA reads TGCGCCAGCAGCTTGGAAGCGGGGGGGCGAAATGAGCAGTTCTTC.

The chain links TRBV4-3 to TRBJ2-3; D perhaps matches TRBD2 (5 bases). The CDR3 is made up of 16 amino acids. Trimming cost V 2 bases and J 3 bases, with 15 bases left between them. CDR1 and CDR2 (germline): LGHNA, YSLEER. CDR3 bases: TGCGCCAGCAGCCAAAACCCGTCCCCGGGGACAGATACGCAGTATTTT. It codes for CASSQNPSPGTDTQYF.

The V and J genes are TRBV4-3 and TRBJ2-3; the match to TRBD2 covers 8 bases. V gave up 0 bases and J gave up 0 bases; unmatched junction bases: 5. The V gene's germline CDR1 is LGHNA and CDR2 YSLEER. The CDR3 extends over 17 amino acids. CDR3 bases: TGCGCCAGCAGCCAAGAGGTTAGCGGGGTTAGCACAGATACGCAGTATTTT. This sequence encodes CASSQEVSGVSTDTQYF.

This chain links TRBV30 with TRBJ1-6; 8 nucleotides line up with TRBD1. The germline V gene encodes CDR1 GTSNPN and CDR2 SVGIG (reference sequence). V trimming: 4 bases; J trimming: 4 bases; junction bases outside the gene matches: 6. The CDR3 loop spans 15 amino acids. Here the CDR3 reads CAWNTGGGYNSPLHF. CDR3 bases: TGTGCCTGGAATACAGGGGGTGGTTATAATTCACCCCTCCACTTT.

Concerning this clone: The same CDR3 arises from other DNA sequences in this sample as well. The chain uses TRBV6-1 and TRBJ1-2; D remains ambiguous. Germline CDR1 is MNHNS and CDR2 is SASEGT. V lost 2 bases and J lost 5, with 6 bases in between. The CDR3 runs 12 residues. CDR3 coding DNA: TGTGCCAGCAGTGAACGGGTGTATGGCTACACCTTC. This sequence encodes CASSERVYGYTF.

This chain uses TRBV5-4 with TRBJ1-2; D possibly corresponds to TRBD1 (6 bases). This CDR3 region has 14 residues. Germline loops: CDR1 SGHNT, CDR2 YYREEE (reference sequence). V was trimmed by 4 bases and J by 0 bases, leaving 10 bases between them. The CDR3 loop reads CASSQRTANYGYTF. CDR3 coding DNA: TGTGCCAGCAGCCAGCGGACAGCTAACTATGGCTACACCTTC. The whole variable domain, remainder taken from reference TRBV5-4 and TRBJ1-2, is ETGVTQSPTHLIKTRGQQVTLRCSSQSGHNTVSWYQQALGQGPQFIFQYYREEENGRGNFPPRFSGLQFPNYSSELNVNALELDDSALYLCASSQRTANYGYTFGSGTRLTVV.

The CDR3 region has the DNA TGCGCCAGCAGCACAAGGACAGGGGGAGATGGCTACACCTTC. The encoded protein is CASSTRTGGDGYTF. J is TRBJ1-2 and V is TRBV5-1, with 10 bases that match TRBD1. The CDR3 sequence is 14 residues long. The germline CDR1 and CDR2 sequences are SGHRS and YFSETQ. J lost 6 bases, V lost 4 bases, and 6 bases had no gene match.

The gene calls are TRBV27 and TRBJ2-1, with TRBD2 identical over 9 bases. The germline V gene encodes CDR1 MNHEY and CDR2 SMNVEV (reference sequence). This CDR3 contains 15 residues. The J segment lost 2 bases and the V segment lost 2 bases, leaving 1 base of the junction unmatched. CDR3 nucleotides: TGTGCCAGCAGTTTAGCGGGGGGGCCCTACAATGAGCAGTTCTTC. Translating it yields CASSLAGGPYNEQFF.

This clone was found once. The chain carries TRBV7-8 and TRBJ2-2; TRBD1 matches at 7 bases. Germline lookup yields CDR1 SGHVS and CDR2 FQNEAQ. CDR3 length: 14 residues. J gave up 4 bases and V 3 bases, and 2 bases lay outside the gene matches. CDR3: CASSLTGPTGELFF. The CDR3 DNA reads TGTGCCAGCAGCTTGACAGGGCCCACCGGGGAGCTGTTTTTT.

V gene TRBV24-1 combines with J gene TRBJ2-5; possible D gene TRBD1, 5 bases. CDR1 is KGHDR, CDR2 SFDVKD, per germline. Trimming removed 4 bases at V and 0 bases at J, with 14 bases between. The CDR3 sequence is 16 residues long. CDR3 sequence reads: CATSDPPGRDQETQYF. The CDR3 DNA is TGTGCCACCAGTGACCCCCCGGGCAGGGACCAAGAGACCCAGTACTTC.

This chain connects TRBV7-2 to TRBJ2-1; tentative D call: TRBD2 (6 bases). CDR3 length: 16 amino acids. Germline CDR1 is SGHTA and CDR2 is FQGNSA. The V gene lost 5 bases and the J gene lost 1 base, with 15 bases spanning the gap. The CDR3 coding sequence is TGTGCCAGCAGCCCGGTGTCTGGGGGGTCCTACAATGAGCAGTTCTTC. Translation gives CASSPVSGGSYNEQFF.

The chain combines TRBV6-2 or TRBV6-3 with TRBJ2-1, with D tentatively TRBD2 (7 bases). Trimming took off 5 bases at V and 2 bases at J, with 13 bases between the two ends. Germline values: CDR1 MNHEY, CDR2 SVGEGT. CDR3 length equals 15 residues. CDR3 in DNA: TGTGCCAGCAGTAACCCGGGGGGCGCCTACAATGAGCAGTTCTTC. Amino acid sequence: CASSNPGGAYNEQFF.

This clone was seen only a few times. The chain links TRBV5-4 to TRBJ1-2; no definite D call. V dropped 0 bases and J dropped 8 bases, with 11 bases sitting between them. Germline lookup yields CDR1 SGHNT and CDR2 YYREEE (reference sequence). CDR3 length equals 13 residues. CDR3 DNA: TGTGCCAGCAGCTTGGTAGGATCGGGGGGCTACACCTTC. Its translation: CASSLVGSGGYTF.

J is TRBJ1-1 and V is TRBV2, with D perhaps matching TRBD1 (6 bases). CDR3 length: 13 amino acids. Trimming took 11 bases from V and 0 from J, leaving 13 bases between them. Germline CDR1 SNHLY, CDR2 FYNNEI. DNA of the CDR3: TGTGCCGCCTCAGGGGAAATGAACACTGAAGCTTTCTTT. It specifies CAASGEMNTEAFF.

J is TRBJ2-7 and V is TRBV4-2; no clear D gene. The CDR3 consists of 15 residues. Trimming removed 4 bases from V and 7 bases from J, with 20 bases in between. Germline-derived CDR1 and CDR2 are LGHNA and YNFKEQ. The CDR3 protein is CASSRNMALVEEQYF. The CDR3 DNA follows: TGTGCCAGCAGCCGAAACATGGCCCTAGTCGAGGAGCAGTACTTC.

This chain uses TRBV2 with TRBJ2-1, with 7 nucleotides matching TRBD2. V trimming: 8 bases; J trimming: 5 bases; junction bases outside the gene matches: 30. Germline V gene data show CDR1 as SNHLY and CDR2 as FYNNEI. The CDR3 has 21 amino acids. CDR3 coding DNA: TGTGCCAGCCCAGTCCGGGAATCTAGCGGTCGGGGAAGGGATGGGAACAATGAGCAGTTCTTC. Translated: CASPVRESSGRGRDGNNEQFF.

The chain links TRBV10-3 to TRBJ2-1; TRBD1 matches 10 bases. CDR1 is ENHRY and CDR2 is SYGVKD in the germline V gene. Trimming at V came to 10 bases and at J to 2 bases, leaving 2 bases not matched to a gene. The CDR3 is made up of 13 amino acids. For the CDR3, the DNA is TGTGCCACCGGGACAGGGGCCTACAATGAGCAGTTCTTC. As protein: CATGTGAYNEQFF.

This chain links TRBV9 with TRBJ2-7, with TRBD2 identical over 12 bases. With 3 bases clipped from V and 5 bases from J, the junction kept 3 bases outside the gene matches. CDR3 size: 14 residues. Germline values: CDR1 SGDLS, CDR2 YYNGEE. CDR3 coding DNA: TGTGCCAGCAGCGGTGGACTAGCGGGGAACGAGCAGTACTTC. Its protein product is CASSGGLAGNEQYF. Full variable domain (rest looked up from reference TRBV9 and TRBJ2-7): DSGVTQTPKHLITATGQRVTLRCSPRSGDLSVYWYQQSLDQGLQFLIQYYNGEERAKGNILERFSAQQFPDLHSELNLSSLELGDSALYFCASSGGLAGNEQYFGPGTRLTVT.

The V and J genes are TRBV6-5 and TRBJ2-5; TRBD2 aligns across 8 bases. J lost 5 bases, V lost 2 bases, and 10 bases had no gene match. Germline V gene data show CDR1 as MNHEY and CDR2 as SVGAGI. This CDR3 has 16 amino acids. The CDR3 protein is CASSYGWRGATETQYF. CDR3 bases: TGTGCCAGCAGTTACGGATGGCGGGGGGCTACGGAGACCCAGTACTTC.

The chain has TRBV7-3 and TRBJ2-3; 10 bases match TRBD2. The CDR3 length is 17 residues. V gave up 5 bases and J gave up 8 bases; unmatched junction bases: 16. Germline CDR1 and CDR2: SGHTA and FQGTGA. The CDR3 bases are TGTGCCAGCAGCCCCAGGGGGGCTAGCGGGGGCCGGGGTACGCAGTATTTT. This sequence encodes CASSPRGASGGRGTQYF.

The CDR3 spells CASTGQTPNYGYTF. CDR3 bases: TGTGCCAGCACAGGACAGACACCTAACTATGGCTACACCTTC. J is TRBJ1-2 and V is TRBV18; possibly TRBD1 for D (6 bases). Trimming took 8 bases from V and 0 from J, leaving 13 bases between them. CDR3 length: 14 amino acids. In germline, CDR1 is KGHSH, CDR2 LQKENI.

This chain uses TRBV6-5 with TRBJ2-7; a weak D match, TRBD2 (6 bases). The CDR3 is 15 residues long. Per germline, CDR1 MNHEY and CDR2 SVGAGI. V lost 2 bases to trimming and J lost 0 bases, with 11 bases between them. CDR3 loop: CASSYRDSGSYEQYF. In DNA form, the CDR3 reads TGTGCCAGCAGTTACAGGGACTCCGGCTCCTACGAGCAGTACTTC.